This TCR beta chain was sequenced in a study of blood T cell repertoires in COVID-19. Study-wide context: Spain, Italy and the United States supplied samples that represented acute and convalescent COVID-19. T cells, B-cell-depleted T cells, or PBMCs provided the cDNA or gDNA that served as material.

The sample holds one count of this clone. Clones were read by immunoSEQ multiplex PCR, and TCRdb kept only the in-frame ones, dropping some. The table records about 110,000 clones, about 88% of them present only once. The specimen sequenced was peripheral blood. This TCR was recovered from a human donor in a cohort sampled during active COVID-19.

The CDR3 DNA reads TGTGCCAGCAGTTACTCCAGGGGAAACACTGAAGCTTTCTTT. It codes for CASSYSRGNTEAFF. The V and J genes are TRBV6-2 or TRBV6-3 and TRBJ1-1; TRBD1 is a possible D gene (6 bases). Germline assignment: CDR1 MNHEY and CDR2 SVGEGT. The CDR3 runs 14 residues. V lost 0 bases and J lost 2, with 7 bases in between.